A selection of T cell receptor beta chains follows, all from one sample in a study of blood T cells in healthy people across ages. From the 5' RACE reads, TCRdb called clonotypes with MiXCR, one entry per CDR3 protein. The sample has 710,000 or so distinct CDR3 sequences; about a third are singletons. The sequenced sample was blood. The source of these receptors is an elderly woman in good health. Both conserved end residues are part of each CDR3. A D gene is named only where the DNA matches it firmly. Part of the rows lack a size; the others show once, few, many or a class for expanded clones.

TRBV27,many,TRBJ2-5,TRBD1,TGTGCCAGCAGTTTAAGGGGGCGCGTCCAAGAGACCCAGTACTTC,CASSLRGRVQETQYF
TRBV25-1,few,TRBJ1-5,.,TGTGCCAGCAGTGAAGGGTCGGATCAGCCCCAGCATTTT,CASSEGSDQPQHF
TRBV12-3/TRBV12-4,.,TRBJ1-1,.,TGTGCCAGCAGGTTAGTTGCAGGGAGCACTGAAGCTTTCTTT,CASRLVAGSTEAFF
TRBV2,many,TRBJ1-2,.,TGTGCCAGCAGTGAAGAAAGGCATTCGGGCTACACCTTC,CASSEERHSGYTF
TRBV20-1,many,TRBJ1-5,.,TGCAGTGCTAGACAGGGGATAATTCAGCCCCAGCATTTT,CSARQGIIQPQHF
TRBV12-3/TRBV12-4,.,TRBJ2-7,.,TGTGCCAGCAGTTTAGTGCGGGCCCACGAGCAGTACTTC,CASSLVRAHEQYF
TRBV6-6,many,TRBJ2-5,.,TGTGCCAGCAGTTTAGATCAGGGGCGGGAGACCCAGTACTTC,CASSLDQGRETQYF
TRBV20-1,.,TRBJ1-4,.,TGCAGTGCTTCCGACTGGGCGTCAACTAATGAAAAACGGTTTTTT,CSASDWASTNEKRFF
TRBV6-1,.,TRBJ1-4,.,TGTGCCAGCAGTGAAGCTACGGGCGCAACTAATGAAAAACTGTTTTTT,CASSEATGATNEKLFF
TRBV6-2/TRBV6-3,.,TRBJ2-7,TRBD2,TGTGCCAGCAGATCGACGGGGGGTGTCCACAATGAGCAGTACTTC,CASRSTGGVHNEQYF
TRBV20-1,many,TRBJ1-1,TRBD1,TGCAGTGCTAGAGCGGGACAGATGAACACTGAAGCTTTCTTT,CSARAGQMNTEAFF
TRBV12-3/TRBV12-4,many,TRBJ1-2,.,TGTGCCAGCAGCCGAACAGGGAGAGGCTATGGCTACACCTTC,CASSRTGRGYGYTF
TRBV2,many,TRBJ2-7,TRBD1,TGTGCCAGCAGTCTCCGGGACAGGGGAGCCGAGCAGTACTTC,CASSLRDRGAEQYF
TRBV5-1,.,TRBJ1-1,.,TGCGCCAGCAGCTTGAGCGCAATTACGACTGAAGCTTTCTTT,CASSLSAITTEAFF
TRBV12-3/TRBV12-4,.,TRBJ1-1,TRBD1,TGTGCCAGCACCTTCGACAGGGACACTGAAGCTTTCTTT,CASTFDRDTEAFF
TRBV6-2/TRBV6-3,many,TRBJ2-4,.,TGTGCCAGCAGTTCCGGGACGACTCTCAAAAACATTCAGTACTTC,CASSSGTTLKNIQYF
TRBV3-1,.,TRBJ2-1,.,TGTGCCAGCAGCCAAGGGGGCAGGGGTTCCGGCACTGGGAATGAGCAGTTCTTC,CASSQGGRGSGTGNEQFF
TRBV15,many,TRBJ2-7,.,TGTGCCACCAGCAGAGGGGGCGGGGCAACCTACGAGCAGTACTTC,CATSRGGGATYEQYF
TRBV7-2,many,TRBJ2-7,.,TGTGCCAGCAGCCCCCAGGGCCACGAGCAGTACTTC,CASSPQGHEQYF
TRBV5-1,few,TRBJ2-5,.,TGCGCCAGCAGCCCGTACACAGGGCGATCGGGGTACTTC,CASSPYTGRSGYF
TRBV5-1,.,TRBJ2-7,.,TGCGCCAGCAGCTGGGGACTGGACTACGAGCAGTACTTC,CASSWGLDYEQYF
TRBV7-8,few,TRBJ1-1,.,TGTGCCAGCAGCCCGAAAAAGACTGAAGCTTTCTTT,CASSPKKTEAFF
TRBV20-1,.,TRBJ2-1,.,TGCAGTGTCCCATGGGCCAATGGGCAGTTCTTC,CSVPWANGQFF
TRBV7-8,many,TRBJ1-1,TRBD1,TGTGCCAGCAGTCCCGACAGGGGAGGGACTGAAGCTTTCTTT,CASSPDRGGTEAFF
TRBV5-5,many,TRBJ2-5,TRBD2,TGTGCCAGCAGCAAACGCGAGCGGGGGGCAGGGTTCGGAGAGACCCAGTACTTC,CASSKRERGAGFGETQYF
TRBV10-3,many,TRBJ1-2,TRBD1,TGTGCCATTAGTAGACAGGGCTCTAACTATGGCTACACCTTC,CAISRQGSNYGYTF
TRBV28,.,TRBJ2-5,TRBD2,TGTGCCAGCTCAAAGCGGGGGGGAGCAGAGACCCAGTACTTC,CASSKRGGAETQYF
TRBV20-1,many,TRBJ2-7,.,TGCAGTGCTAGAGAAGAGCGGCAGTCCTACGAGCAGTACTTC,CSAREERQSYEQYF
TRBV27,.,TRBJ1-5,.,TGTGCCAGCAGTCCGGGCCTACAGGGAAATAGCAATCAGCCCCAGCATTTT,CASSPGLQGNSNQPQHF
TRBV7-2,many,TRBJ1-2,TRBD1,TGTGCCAGCAGCGTTGGACAGGGCTATGGCTACACCTTC,CASSVGQGYGYTF
TRBV5-1,many,TRBJ2-1,TRBD1,TGCGCCAGCAGCTACGACAGGGTGGGCTACAATGAGCAGTTCTTC,CASSYDRVGYNEQFF
TRBV5-1,.,TRBJ2-7,TRBD1,TGCGCCAGCAGTGGACAGGACCTCTCCGAGCAGTACTTC,CASSGQDLSEQYF
TRBV20-1,once,TRBJ2-5,TRBD1,TGCGGTGCCCTGACAGGGGGGCAAGAGACCCAGTACTTC,CGALTGGQETQYF
TRBV11-2,.,TRBJ2-5,.,TGTGCCAGCAGGCGGACAGACCAAGGGACCCAGTACTTC,CASRRTDQGTQYF